This TCR beta chain was observed in a study of T-cell reconstitution after alpha-beta-depleted transplantation in children. The sample holds a few counts of this clonotype. Trimming left V 5 bases short and J 4 bases short, with 9 bases between. Germline values: CDR1 MDHEN, CDR2 SYDVKM. The CDR3 loop spans 13 amino acids. Library preparation (for TCRbeta) was performed with unique molecular identifiers. Using its own MiXCR run on the PCR reads, TCRdb lists one record per CDR3 protein. The table includes hundreds of thousands of distinct CDR3 sequences, 9.9% detected once. The rearrangement joins TRBV28 to TRBJ1-3; D uncertain. Sequences were derived from PBMCs from the stem cell graft donor, sampled from the stem cell graft. The TCR originated in a human donor who donated a stem cell graft to a child with SCID. The CDR3 region is CASSTRFGNTIYF. The CDR3 DNA is TGTGCCAGCAGTACCAGGTTCGGAAACACCATATATTTT.